This T cell receptor beta chain was sequenced for a study of chemoradiotherapy in HPV16-positive cancers. The CDR3 sequence is 15 residues long. CDR1 is MNHEY and CDR2 is SMNVEV in the germline V gene (reference sequence). V lost 6 bases and J lost 4; bases outside the gene matches: 6. Sequenced by immunoSEQ multiplex PCR; TCRdb stores in-frame clones only, minus some. This table has just over 25,000 clones, approximately 92% appearing once. The source was blood, collected from a patient who underwent chemoradiotherapy. The V and J genes are TRBV27 and TRBJ2-7; TRBD2 agrees at 13 bases. The source is a human donor with HPV-associated anogenital cancer. Written as DNA, the CDR3 is TGTGCCAGCAGCAAAGGGACTAGCGGGAAGTACGAGCAGTACTTC. Amino acids: CASSKGTSGKYEQYF.